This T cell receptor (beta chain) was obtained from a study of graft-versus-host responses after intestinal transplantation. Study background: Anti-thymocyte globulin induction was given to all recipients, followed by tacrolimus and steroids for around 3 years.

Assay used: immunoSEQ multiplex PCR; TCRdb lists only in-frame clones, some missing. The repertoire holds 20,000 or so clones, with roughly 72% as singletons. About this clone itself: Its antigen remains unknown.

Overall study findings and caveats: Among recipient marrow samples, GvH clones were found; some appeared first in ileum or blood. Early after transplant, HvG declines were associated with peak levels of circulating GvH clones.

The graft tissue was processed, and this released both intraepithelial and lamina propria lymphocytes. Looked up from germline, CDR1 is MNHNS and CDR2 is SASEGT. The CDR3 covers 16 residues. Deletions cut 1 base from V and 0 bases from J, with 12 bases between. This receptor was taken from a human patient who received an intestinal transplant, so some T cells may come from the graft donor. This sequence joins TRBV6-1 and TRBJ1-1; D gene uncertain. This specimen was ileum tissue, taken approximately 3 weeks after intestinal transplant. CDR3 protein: CASSEGEGLMNTEAFF. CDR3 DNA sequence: TGTGCCAGCAGTGAAGGGGAGGGATTGATGAACACTGAAGCTTTCTTT.